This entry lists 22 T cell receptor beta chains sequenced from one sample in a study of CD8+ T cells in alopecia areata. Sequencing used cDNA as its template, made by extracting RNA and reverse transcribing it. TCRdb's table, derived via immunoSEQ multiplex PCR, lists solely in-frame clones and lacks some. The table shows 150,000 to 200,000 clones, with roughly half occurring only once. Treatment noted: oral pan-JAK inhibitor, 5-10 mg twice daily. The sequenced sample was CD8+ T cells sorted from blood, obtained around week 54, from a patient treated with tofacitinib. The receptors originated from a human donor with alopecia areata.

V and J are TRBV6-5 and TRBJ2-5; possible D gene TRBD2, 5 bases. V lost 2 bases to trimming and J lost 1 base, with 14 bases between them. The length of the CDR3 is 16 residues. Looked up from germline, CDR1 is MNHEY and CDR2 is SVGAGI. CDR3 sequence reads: CASSYTLMAGQETQYF. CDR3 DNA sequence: TGTGCCAGCAGTTACACCCTAATGGCGGGCCAAGAGACCCAGTACTTC.

The CDR3 coding sequence is TGTGCCAGCAGCCCCCCCGGGGGTGTCTATGGCTACACCTTC. Protein product: CASSPPGGVYGYTF. This chain uses TRBV27 with TRBJ1-2; perhaps TRBD1 as D (5 bases). CDR3 length equals 14 residues. Deletions cut 6 bases from V and 4 bases from J, with 15 bases between. Germline V CDR1 and CDR2: MNHEY, SMNVEV (reference sequence).

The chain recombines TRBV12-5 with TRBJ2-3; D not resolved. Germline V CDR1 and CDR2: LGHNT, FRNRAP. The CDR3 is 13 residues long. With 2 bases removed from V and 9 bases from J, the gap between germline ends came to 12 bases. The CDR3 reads CASGLSRAETQYF. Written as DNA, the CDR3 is TGTGCTAGTGGTTTGTCCCGGGCCGAGACGCAGTATTTT.

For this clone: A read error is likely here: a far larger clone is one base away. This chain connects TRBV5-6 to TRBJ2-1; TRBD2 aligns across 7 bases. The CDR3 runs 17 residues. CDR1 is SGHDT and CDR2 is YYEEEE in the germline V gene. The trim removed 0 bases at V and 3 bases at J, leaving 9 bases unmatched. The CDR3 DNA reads TGTGCCAGCAGCTTGGTCCCTCCTACTAGCGACTACAATGAGCAGTTCTTC. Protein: CASSLVPPTSDYNEQFF.

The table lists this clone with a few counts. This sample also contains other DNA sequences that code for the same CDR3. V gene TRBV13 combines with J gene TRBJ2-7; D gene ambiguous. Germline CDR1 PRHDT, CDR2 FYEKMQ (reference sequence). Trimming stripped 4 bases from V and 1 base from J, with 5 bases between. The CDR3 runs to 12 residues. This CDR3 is CASSSLSYEQYF. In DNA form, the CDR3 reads TGTGCCAGCAGCTCACTGTCCTACGAGCAGTACTTC.

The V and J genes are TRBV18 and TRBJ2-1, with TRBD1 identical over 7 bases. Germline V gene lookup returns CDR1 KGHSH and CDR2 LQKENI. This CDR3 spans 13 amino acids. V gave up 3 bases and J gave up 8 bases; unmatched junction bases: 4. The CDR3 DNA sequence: TGTGCCAGCTCACCTAGACAGGGCCATGAGCAGTTCTTC. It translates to CASSPRQGHEQFF.

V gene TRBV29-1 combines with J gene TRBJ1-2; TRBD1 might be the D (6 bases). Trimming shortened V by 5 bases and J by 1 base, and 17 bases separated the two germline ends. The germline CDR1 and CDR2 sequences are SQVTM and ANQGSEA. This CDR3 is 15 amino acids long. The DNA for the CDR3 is TGCAGCGTTCGGGACAAACCGACTAATAACTATGGCTACACCTTC. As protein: CSVRDKPTNNYGYTF.

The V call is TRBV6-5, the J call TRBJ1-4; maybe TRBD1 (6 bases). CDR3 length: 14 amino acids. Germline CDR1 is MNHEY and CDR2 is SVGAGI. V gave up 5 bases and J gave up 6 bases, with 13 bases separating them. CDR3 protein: CASSNHRVDEKLFF. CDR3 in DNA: TGTGCCAGCAGTAACCACAGGGTCGATGAAAAACTGTTTTTT.

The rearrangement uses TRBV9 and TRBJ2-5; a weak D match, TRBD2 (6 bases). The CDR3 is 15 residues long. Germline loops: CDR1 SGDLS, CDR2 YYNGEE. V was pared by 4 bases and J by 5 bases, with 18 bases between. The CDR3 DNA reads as TGTGCCAGCAGCCCCCCTTCGGGAGAGGGGGAGACCCAGTACTTC. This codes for CASSPPSGEGETQYF.

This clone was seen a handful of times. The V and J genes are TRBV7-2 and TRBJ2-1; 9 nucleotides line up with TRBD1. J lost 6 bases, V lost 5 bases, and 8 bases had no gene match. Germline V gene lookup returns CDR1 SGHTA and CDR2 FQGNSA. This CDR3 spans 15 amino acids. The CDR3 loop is CASSKRDRVINEQFF. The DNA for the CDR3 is TGTGCCAGCAGCAAACGGGACAGGGTCATCAATGAGCAGTTCTTC.

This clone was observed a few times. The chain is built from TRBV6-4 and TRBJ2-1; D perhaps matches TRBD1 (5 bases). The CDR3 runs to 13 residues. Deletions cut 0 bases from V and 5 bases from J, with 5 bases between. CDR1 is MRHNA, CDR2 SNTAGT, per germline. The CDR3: CASSDSDNNEQFF. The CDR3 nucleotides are TGTGCCAGCAGTGACTCGGACAACAATGAGCAGTTCTTC.

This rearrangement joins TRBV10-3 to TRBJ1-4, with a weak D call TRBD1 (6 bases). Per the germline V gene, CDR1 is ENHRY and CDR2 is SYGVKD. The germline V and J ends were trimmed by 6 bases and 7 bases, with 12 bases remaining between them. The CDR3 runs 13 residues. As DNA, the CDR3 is TGTGCCATCAGCAGGGGAGAGGGTGAAAAACTGTTTTTT. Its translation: CAISRGEGEKLFF.

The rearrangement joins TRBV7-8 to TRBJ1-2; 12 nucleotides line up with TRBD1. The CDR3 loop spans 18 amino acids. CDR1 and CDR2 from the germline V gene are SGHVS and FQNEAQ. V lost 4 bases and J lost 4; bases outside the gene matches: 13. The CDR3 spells CASSWHRDRGPAGYGYTF. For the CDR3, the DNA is TGTGCCAGCAGCTGGCACCGGGACAGGGGGCCGGCGGGCTATGGCTACACCTTC.

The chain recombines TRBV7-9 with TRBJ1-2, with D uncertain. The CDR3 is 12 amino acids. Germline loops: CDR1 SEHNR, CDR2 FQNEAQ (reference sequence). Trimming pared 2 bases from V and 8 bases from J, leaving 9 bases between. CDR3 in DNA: TGTGCCAGCAGCTTACCGGGTTCCGGCTACACCTTC. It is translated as CASSLPGSGYTF.

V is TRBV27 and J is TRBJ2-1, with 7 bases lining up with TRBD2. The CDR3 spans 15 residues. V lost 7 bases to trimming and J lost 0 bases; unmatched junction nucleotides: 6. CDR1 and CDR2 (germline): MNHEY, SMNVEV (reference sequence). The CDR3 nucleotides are TGTGCCAGCACGGGACTATTAAGCTCCTACAATGAGCAGTTCTTC. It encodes CASTGLLSSYNEQFF.

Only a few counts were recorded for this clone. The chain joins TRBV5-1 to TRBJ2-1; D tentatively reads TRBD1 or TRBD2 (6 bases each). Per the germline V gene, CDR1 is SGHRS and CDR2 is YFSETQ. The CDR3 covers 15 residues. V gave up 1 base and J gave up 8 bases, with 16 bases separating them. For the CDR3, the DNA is TGCGCCAGCAGCTTGAGTGGGGGGCCTGGAGATGAGCAGTTCTTC. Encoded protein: CASSLSGGPGDEQFF.

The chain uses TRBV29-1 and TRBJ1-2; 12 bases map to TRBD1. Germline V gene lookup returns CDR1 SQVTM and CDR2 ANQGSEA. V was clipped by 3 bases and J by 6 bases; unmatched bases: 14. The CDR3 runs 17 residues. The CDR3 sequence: CSVDPPPWDRGPNGYTF. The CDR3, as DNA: TGCAGCGTTGATCCGCCTCCTTGGGACAGGGGGCCCAATGGCTACACCTTC.

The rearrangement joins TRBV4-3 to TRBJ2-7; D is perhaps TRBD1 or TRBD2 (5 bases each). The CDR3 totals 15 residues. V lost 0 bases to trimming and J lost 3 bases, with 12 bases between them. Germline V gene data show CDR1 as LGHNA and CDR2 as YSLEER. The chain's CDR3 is CASSQDRDGDYEQYF. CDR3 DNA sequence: TGCGCCAGCAGCCAAGACCGGGACGGGGACTACGAGCAGTACTTC.

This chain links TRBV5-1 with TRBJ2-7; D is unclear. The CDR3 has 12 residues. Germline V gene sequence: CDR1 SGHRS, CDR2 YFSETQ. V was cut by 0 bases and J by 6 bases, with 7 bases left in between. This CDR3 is CASSLEGAEQYF. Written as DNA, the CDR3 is TGCGCCAGCAGCTTGGAGGGTGCCGAGCAGTACTTC.

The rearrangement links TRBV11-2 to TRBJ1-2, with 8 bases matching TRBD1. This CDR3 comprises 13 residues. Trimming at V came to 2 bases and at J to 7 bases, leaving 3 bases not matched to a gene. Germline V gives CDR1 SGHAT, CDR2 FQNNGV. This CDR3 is CASSLQGAGGYTF. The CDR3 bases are TGTGCCAGCAGCTTACAGGGGGCAGGTGGCTACACCTTC.

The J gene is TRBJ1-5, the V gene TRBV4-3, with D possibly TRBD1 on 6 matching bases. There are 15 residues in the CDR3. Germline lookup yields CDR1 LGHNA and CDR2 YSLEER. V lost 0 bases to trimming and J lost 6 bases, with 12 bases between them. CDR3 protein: CASSQDGGASQPQHF. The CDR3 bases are TGCGCCAGCAGCCAAGACGGGGGGGCCAGTCAGCCCCAGCATTTT.

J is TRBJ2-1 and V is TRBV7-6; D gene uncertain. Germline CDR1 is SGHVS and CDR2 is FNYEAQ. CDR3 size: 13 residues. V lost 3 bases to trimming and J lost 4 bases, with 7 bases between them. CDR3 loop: CASSFRGYNEQFF. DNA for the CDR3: TGTGCCAGCAGCTTTCGAGGATACAATGAGCAGTTCTTC.